The 25 T cell receptor beta chains given below trace back to one sample, sequenced in a study of T cell changes during pregnancy in multiple sclerosis (dated by TCRdb to between 2018 and 2020). The method behind the library was the immunoSEQ multiplex PCR assay. TCRdb limited this immuneACCESS table to in-frame rearrangements with V and J called. A share of clones is missing; checked studies link under half to unresolved V genes, and the rest is unexplained. In all, the sample holds fewer than 70,000 clones, and 92% of those were seen once. Of the sample, 2.5% to 3% falls within the top ten clones. The sequenced sample was peripheral blood, obtained in the second trimester of pregnancy. The receptors originated from a female donor in good health, enrolled as a control in a pregnancy study.

The chain employs TRBV6-4 and TRBJ2-4, with D possibly TRBD2 on 5 matching bases. Germline CDR1 and CDR2: MRHNA and SNTAGT. The CDR3 totals 13 residues. V dropped 6 bases and J dropped 5 bases, with 11 bases sitting between them. CDR3 region: CASSAGSENIQYF. The CDR3 nucleotides are TGTGCCAGCAGCGCGGGTTCTGAAAACATTCAGTACTTC.

This chain uses TRBV30 with TRBJ2-3, with a possible D match to TRBD1 (6 bases). The V end lost 2 bases, the J end lost 4 bases, and 10 bases lay between the germline ends. Germline CDR1 and CDR2: GTSNPN and SVGIG (reference sequence). The CDR3 is 13 residues long. CDR3 bases: TGTGCCTGGAGTTACAGGGCGGCAGATACGCAGTATTTT. Its protein product is CAWSYRAADTQYF.

As concerns this clone: One end of the junction fails to match germline, which may point to a read error. The chain employs TRBV7-6 and TRBJ2-3, with 11 bases aligning to TRBD2. The length of the CDR3 is 19 residues. Per germline, CDR1 SGHVS and CDR2 FNYEAQ. CDR3 region: CASSLAGTSGSTRTDTQYF. Here the CDR3 DNA reads TGTGCCAGCAGCCTAGCCGGCACTAGCGGGAGTACCCGCACAGATACGCAGTATTTT.

The V and J genes are TRBV11-3 and TRBJ1-5; weak D call: TRBD1 (5 bases). Germline V gene lookup returns CDR1 SGHNT and CDR2 YENEEA. The CDR3 extends over 18 amino acids. The germline V and J ends were trimmed by 3 bases and 0 bases, with 18 bases remaining between them. CDR3 loop: CASSFGGALDRSNQPQHF. CDR3 DNA: TGTGCCAGCAGCTTTGGAGGGGCTCTAGATCGTAGCAATCAGCCCCAGCATTTT.

The chain recombines TRBV5-1 with TRBJ2-5; 7 nucleotides agree with TRBD1. Germline V gene sequence: CDR1 SGHRS, CDR2 YFSETQ. V lost 2 bases, J lost 1 base, and 8 bases stayed unmatched. This CDR3 contains 16 residues. CDR3 nucleotides: TGCGCCAGCAGCTTAAACAGGGGCTCGGGCCAAGAGACCCAGTACTTC. Protein product: CASSLNRGSGQETQYF.

The chain carries TRBV7-2 and TRBJ2-7; possibly TRBD2 for D (5 bases). This CDR3 region has 15 residues. Germline lookup yields CDR1 SGHTA and CDR2 FQGNSA. V lost 2 bases to trimming and J lost 5 bases, with 16 bases between them. The CDR3 DNA reads TGTGCCAGCAGCTTATCTCCTAGCCCCACCCACGAGCAGTACTTC. Protein sequence: CASSLSPSPTHEQYF.

The chain combines TRBV9 with TRBJ1-6; no clear D gene. Germline CDR1 SGDLS, CDR2 YYNGEE. The CDR3 is made up of 15 amino acids. Trimming cost V 0 bases and J 7 bases, with 11 bases left between them. The CDR3 DNA sequence: TGTGCCAGCAGCGTAGGACTCGAGCCAAATTCACCCCTCCACTTT. The encoded protein is CASSVGLEPNSPLHF. Full variable domain (missing parts from reference TRBV9 and TRBJ1-6): DSGVTQTPKHLITATGQRVTLRCSPRSGDLSVYWYQQSLDQGLQFLIQYYNGEERAKGNILERFSAQQFPDLHSELNLSSLELGDSALYFCASSVGLEPNSPLHFGNGTRLTVT.

V usage is TRBV2 and J usage is TRBJ2-1, with 10 bases fitting TRBD2. This CDR3 region has 16 residues. V lost 1 base and J lost 7; bases outside the gene matches: 7. CDR1 and CDR2 from the germline V gene are SNHLY and FYNNEI. The CDR3 coding sequence is TGTGCCAGCAGTGAAGGTGAGGCTAGCGGGGGTAATGAGCAGTTCTTC. As protein: CASSEGEASGGNEQFF.

This clone is a singleton in its sample. The chain links TRBV7-9 to TRBJ1-1; TRBD1 is a possible D gene (5 bases). Germline V gene sequence: CDR1 SEHNR, CDR2 FQNEAQ (reference sequence). The CDR3 loop spans 16 amino acids. The V end was cut by 0 bases, the J end by 4 bases, with 15 bases between. CDR3 bases: TGTGCCAGCAGCTTAGCGTCTAAGGGGCCGATCACTGAAGCTTTCTTT. Translating it yields CASSLASKGPITEAFF.

The CDR3 sequence is CASAGQGMEPQHF. Written as DNA, the CDR3 is TGTGCCAGCGCGGGACAGGGGATGGAGCCCCAGCATTTT. This chain joins TRBV27 and TRBJ1-5, with 10 nucleotides matching TRBD1. The CDR3 spans 13 residues. CDR1 and CDR2 from the germline V gene are MNHEY and SMNVEV (reference sequence). The V and J ends lost 8 bases and 8 bases, in that order; junction bases with no gene match: 6.

This clone was counted a single time. The V and J genes are TRBV19 and TRBJ2-3, with a tentative D call TRBD2 (5 bases). Germline-derived CDR1 and CDR2 are LNHDA and SQIVND (reference sequence). The CDR3 spans 17 residues. Trimming removed 1 base from V and 6 bases from J, with 20 bases in between. CDR3 sequence reads: CASSIVPKSLSGDTQYF. For the CDR3, the DNA is TGTGCCAGTAGTATAGTCCCCAAGTCCCTATCGGGGGATACGCAGTATTTT.

This chain links TRBV5-1 with TRBJ2-7; D is unclear. Trimming took 1 base from V and 4 from J, leaving 12 bases between them. The CDR3 is 14 amino acids. CDR1 SGHRS and CDR2 YFSETQ come from the germline V gene. The CDR3 bases are TGCGCCAGCAGCTTGTCATTAAATAGTTACGAGCAGTACTTC. It codes for CASSLSLNSYEQYF.

This clone showed up just once. The chain has TRBV6-5 and TRBJ2-7; 8 bases match TRBD1. V trimming: 6 bases; J trimming: 1 base; junction bases outside the gene matches: 8. Germline V gene data show CDR1 as MNHEY and CDR2 as SVGAGI. The length of the CDR3 is 15 residues. The CDR3 DNA reads TGTGCCAGCAGGATACGGACAGGGAAGTCCTACGAGCAGTACTTC. As protein: CASRIRTGKSYEQYF.

The gene calls are TRBV30 and TRBJ1-3; D is ambiguous. V dropped 1 base and J dropped 2 bases, with 9 bases sitting between them. The CDR3 is made up of 14 amino acids. The germline V gene has CDR1 GTSNPN and CDR2 SVGIG (reference sequence). The CDR3 sequence: CAWSAGSAGNTIYF. CDR3 nucleotide sequence: TGTGCCTGGAGTGCGGGGTCCGCTGGAAACACCATATATTTT.

The chain links TRBV7-9 to TRBJ2-7, with 11 nucleotides matching TRBD2. Trimming cost V 2 bases and J 6 bases; bases outside gene matches: 6. This CDR3 has 15 residues. The V gene's germline CDR1 is SEHNR and CDR2 FQNEAQ (reference sequence). The CDR3 protein is CASSLSGTSGSEQYF. CDR3 in DNA: TGTGCCAGCAGCTTATCGGGGACTAGCGGATCCGAGCAGTACTTC.

The chain joins TRBV2 to TRBJ1-2; no clear D gene. Germline-derived CDR1 and CDR2 are SNHLY and FYNNEI. The CDR3 is 13 amino acids. Trimming cost V 0 bases and J 7 bases, with 9 bases left between them. The CDR3 sequence is CASSEARAGGYTF. CDR3 coding DNA: TGTGCCAGCAGTGAAGCGAGGGCCGGTGGCTACACCTTC.

The chain employs TRBV5-1 and TRBJ2-1; TRBD2 matches at 9 bases. V was pared by 1 base and J by 7 bases, with 3 bases of the junction left unmatched. The CDR3 has 14 residues. Germline-derived CDR1 and CDR2 are SGHRS and YFSETQ. CDR3 nucleotides: TGCGCCAGCAGCTTGTCGGCGGGAGGGAATGAGCAGTTCTTC. Translated: CASSLSAGGNEQFF.

The chain couples TRBV25-1 to TRBJ2-2; D perhaps matches TRBD2 (5 bases). The V gene lost 4 bases and the J gene lost 5 bases, with 11 bases spanning the gap. Germline V gene lookup returns CDR1 MGHDK and CDR2 SYGVNS. This CDR3 is built from 14 residues. The DNA of the CDR3 is TGTGCCAGCAGTGCGTCGGGATGGACCGGGGAGCTGTTTTTT. Amino acid sequence: CASSASGWTGELFF.

The count of this clone is one. V usage is TRBV5-1 and J usage is TRBJ2-5, with 10 bases fitting TRBD1. CDR1 is SGHRS and CDR2 is YFSETQ in the germline V gene. CDR3 length: 15 amino acids. J gave up 3 bases and V 0 bases, and 2 bases lay outside the gene matches. This CDR3 reads CASSLAGTGEETQYF. CDR3 bases: TGCGCCAGCAGCTTGGCCGGGACAGGGGAAGAGACCCAGTACTTC. Full variable domain (outside the CDR3, taken from reference TRBV5-1 and TRBJ2-5): KAGVTQTPRYLIKTRGQQVTLSCSPISGHRSVSWYQQTPGQGLQFLFEYFSETQRNKGNFPGRFSGRQFSNSRSEMNVSTLELGDSALYLCASSLAGTGEETQYFGPGTRLLVL.

This sequence joins TRBV6-5 and TRBJ1-5; 8 nucleotides line up with TRBD1. V was pared by 4 bases and J by 11 bases, with 10 bases of the junction left unmatched. The V gene's germline CDR1 is MNHEY and CDR2 SVGAGI. CDR3 size: 14 residues. In DNA, the CDR3 is TGTGCCAGCAGTTCCGGGACAGGTCTAAGGTCCCAGCATTTT. Translation: CASSSGTGLRSQHF.

The V call is TRBV5-8, the J call TRBJ1-2; D might be TRBD1 (5 bases). V lost 6 bases and J 0 bases, leaving 9 bases between the germline ends. In germline, CDR1 is SGHTS, CDR2 YDEGEE. The CDR3 has 13 residues. The DNA of the CDR3 is TGTGCCAGCACCCCGGACACTAACTATGGCTACACCTTC. Translated: CASTPDTNYGYTF. Supplemented by reference TRBV5-8 and TRBJ1-2, the full variable domain reads EAGVTQSPTHLIKTRGQQATLRCSPISGHTSVYWYQQALGLGLQFLLWYDEGEERNRGNFPPRFSGRQFPNYSSELNVNALELEDSALYLCASTPDTNYGYTFGSGTRLTVV.

This sequence joins TRBV9 and TRBJ1-5; D perhaps matches TRBD1 (6 bases). Between the trimmed V and J ends, which lost 0 bases and 4 bases, there was a span of 17 bases. The CDR3 totals 17 residues. Per germline, CDR1 SGDLS and CDR2 YYNGEE. The CDR3 reads CASSVGVKGDINQPQHF. CDR3 coding DNA: TGTGCCAGCAGCGTAGGTGTAAAAGGGGACATAAATCAGCCCCAGCATTTT.

This clone has a single count. CDR3 residues: CASSSSGGSTDTQYF. Here the CDR3 DNA reads TGTGCCAGTAGTAGCAGCGGGGGGAGCACAGATACGCAGTATTTT. The V gene is TRBV19, the J gene TRBJ2-3; TRBD2 matches 9 bases. V lost 4 bases, J lost 0 bases, and 2 bases stayed unmatched. The CDR3 contains 15 residues. From germline, CDR1 is LNHDA and CDR2 SQIVND (reference sequence).

This chain links TRBV7-2 with TRBJ2-7; D might be TRBD2 (6 bases). The CDR3 is 14 amino acids. Germline lookup yields CDR1 SGHTA and CDR2 FQGNSA. V gave up 4 bases and J gave up 6 bases, with 16 bases separating them. The CDR3 here is CASSSRLESGEQYF. CDR3 nucleotides: TGTGCCAGCAGCTCCAGACTAGAATCAGGCGAGCAGTACTTC.

CDR3 sequence reads: CASSPRGRSTEAFF. In DNA form, the CDR3 reads TGTGCCAGCAGCCCCAGGGGGCGGTCTACTGAAGCTTTCTTT. The chain recombines TRBV28 with TRBJ1-1; 8 bases line up with TRBD1. The germline V gene encodes CDR1 MDHEN and CDR2 SYDVKM. The V gene end was trimmed by 6 bases and the J gene end by 5 bases; junction bases not matched to a gene: 8. The CDR3 loop spans 14 amino acids.